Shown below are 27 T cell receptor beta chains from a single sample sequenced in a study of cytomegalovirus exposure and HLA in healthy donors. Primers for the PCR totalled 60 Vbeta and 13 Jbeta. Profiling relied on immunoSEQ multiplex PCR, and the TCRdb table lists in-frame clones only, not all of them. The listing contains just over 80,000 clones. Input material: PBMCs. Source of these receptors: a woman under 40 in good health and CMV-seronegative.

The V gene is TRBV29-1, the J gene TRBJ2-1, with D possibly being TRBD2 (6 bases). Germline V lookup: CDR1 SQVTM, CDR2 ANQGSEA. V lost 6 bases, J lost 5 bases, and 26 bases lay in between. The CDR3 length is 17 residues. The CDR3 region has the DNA TGCAGCGTCTGGGGGTACCAGGGACTGTCGGTCAACAATGAGCAGTTCTTC. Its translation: CSVWGYQGLSVNNEQFF.

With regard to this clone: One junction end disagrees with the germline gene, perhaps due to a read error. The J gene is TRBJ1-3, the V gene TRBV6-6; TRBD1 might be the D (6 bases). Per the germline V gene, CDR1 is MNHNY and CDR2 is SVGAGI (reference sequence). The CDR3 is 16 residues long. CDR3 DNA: TGTGCCAGCAGACCCGGACAGCTGTCGGGGGGAAGCACCATATATTTT. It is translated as CASRPGQLSGGSTIYF.

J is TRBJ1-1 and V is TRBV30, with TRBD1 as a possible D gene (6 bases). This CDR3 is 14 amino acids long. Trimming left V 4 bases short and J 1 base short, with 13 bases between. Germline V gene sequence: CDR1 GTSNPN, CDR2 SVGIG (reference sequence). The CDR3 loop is CAWTGLTGNTEAFF. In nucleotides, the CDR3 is TGTGCCTGGACCGGACTGACAGGGAACACTGAAGCTTTCTTT.

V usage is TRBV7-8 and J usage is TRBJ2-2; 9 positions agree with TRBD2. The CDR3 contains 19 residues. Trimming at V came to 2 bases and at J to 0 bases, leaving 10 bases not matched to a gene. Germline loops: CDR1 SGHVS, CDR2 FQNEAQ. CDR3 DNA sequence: TGTGCCAGCAGCTTAAGAAGCGGGGGGCAGTTCGCGAACACCGGGGAGCTGTTTTTT. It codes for CASSLRSGGQFANTGELFF.

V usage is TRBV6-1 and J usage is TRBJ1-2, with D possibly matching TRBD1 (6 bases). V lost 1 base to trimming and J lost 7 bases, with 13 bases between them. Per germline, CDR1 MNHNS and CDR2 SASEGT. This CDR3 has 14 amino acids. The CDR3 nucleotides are TGTGCCAGCAGTGAAGTTGTCAGGGGATCTGGCTACACCTTC. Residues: CASSEVVRGSGYTF.

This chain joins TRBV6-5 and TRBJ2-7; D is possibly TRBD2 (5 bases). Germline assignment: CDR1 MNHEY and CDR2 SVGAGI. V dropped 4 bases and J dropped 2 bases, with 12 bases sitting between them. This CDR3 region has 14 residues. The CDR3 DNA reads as TGTGCCAGCAGTTTCGGGCGGGTAGCCTACGAGCAGTACTTC. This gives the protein CASSFGRVAYEQYF.

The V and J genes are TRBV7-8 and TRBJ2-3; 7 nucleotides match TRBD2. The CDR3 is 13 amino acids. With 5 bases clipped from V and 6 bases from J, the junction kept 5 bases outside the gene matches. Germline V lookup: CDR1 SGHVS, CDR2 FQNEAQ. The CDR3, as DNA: TGTGCCAGCAGCGGACTAGTAGGTGATACGCAGTATTTT. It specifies CASSGLVGDTQYF.

The CDR3 DNA reads as TGTGCCAGCAGCCGCAGGGGGAGCGCCTACAATGAGCAGTTCTTC. Its protein product is CASSRRGSAYNEQFF. The rearrangement joins TRBV14 to TRBJ2-1, with 7 bases aligning to TRBD1. V dropped 4 bases and J dropped 2; count of bases not matched to a gene: 5. The CDR3 spans 15 residues. Germline values: CDR1 SGHDN, CDR2 FVKESK. Complete variable domain (other parts from reference TRBV14 and TRBJ2-1): EAGVTQFPSHSVIEKGQTVTLRCDPISGHDNLYWYRRVMGKEIKFLLHFVKESKQDESGMPNNRFLAERTGGTYSTLKVQPAELEDSGVYFCASSRRGSAYNEQFFGPGTRLTVL.

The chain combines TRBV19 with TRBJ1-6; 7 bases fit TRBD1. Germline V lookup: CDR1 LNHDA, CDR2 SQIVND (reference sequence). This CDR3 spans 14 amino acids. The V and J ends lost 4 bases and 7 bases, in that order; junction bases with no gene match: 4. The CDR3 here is CASSTGQRNSPLHF. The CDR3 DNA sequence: TGTGCCAGTAGTACGGGACAGAGGAATTCACCCCTCCACTTT. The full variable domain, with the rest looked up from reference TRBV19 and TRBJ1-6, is DGGITQSPKYLFRKEGQNVTLSCEQNLNHDAMYWYRQDPGQGLRLIYYSQIVNDFQKGDIAEGYSVSREKKESFPLTVTSAQKNPTAFYLCASSTGQRNSPLHFGNGTRLTVT.

The CDR3 loop is CASADSLNTEAFF. CDR3 DNA: TGTGCCAGTGCTGACAGCCTTAACACTGAAGCTTTCTTT. V gene TRBV19 combines with J gene TRBJ1-1; TRBD1 is a possible D gene (5 bases). Trimming pared 8 bases from V and 2 bases from J, leaving 12 bases between. The germline gives CDR1 LNHDA, CDR2 SQIVND (reference sequence). This CDR3 has 13 residues.

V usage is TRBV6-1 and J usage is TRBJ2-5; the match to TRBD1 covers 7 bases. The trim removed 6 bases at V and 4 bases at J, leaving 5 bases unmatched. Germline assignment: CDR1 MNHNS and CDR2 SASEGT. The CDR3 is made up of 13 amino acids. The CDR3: CASRTTGAETQYF. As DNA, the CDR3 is TGTGCCAGCAGAACCACAGGGGCAGAGACCCAGTACTTC.

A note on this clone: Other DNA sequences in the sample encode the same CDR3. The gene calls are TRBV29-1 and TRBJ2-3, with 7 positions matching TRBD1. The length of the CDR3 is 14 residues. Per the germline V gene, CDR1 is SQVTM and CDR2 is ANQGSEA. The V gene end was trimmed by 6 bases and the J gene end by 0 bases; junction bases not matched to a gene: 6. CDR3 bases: TGCAGCGTCCGGACAGGCATTAGCACAGATACGCAGTATTTT. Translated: CSVRTGISTDTQYF.

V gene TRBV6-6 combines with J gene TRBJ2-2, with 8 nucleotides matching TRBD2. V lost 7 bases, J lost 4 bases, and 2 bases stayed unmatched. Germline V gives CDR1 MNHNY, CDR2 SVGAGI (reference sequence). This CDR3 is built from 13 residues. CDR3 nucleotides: TGTGCCAGCACCGGACTAGCCACCGGGGAGCTGTTTTTT. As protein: CASTGLATGELFF.

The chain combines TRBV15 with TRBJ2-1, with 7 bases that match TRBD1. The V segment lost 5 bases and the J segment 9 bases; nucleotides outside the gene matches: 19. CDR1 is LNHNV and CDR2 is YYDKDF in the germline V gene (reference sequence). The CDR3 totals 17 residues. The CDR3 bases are TGTGCCACCAGCGGGGGAGACAGGGTGTTTTTTGACACTGAGCAGTTCTTC. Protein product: CATSGGDRVFFDTEQFF.

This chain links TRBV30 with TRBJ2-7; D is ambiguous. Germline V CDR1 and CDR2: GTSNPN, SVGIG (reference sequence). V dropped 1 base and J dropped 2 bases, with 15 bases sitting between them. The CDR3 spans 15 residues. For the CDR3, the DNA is TGTGCCTGGAGTGCAGGAACTTCTTCCGCCTACGAGCAGTACTTC. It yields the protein CAWSAGTSSAYEQYF.

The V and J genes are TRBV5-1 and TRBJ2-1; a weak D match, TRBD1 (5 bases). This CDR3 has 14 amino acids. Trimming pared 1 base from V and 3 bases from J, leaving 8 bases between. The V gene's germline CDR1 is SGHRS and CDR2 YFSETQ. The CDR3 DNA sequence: TGCGCCAGCAGCTTGATCGACAGCTACAATGAGCAGTTCTTC. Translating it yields CASSLIDSYNEQFF.

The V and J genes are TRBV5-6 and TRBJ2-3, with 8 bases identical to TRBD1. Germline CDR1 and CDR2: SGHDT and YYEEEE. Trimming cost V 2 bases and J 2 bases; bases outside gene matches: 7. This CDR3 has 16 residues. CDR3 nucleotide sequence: TGTGCCAGCAGCTTCAAAACAGGGGGTTACACAGATACGCAGTATTTT. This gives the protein CASSFKTGGYTDTQYF.

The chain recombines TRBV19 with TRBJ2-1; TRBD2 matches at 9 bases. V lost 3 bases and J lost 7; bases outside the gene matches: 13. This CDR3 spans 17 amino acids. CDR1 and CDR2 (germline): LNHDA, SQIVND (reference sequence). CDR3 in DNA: TGTGCCAGTAGTATCGGGGCCATAGCGGGGGTAGGTAATGAGCAGTTCTTC. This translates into CASSIGAIAGVGNEQFF.

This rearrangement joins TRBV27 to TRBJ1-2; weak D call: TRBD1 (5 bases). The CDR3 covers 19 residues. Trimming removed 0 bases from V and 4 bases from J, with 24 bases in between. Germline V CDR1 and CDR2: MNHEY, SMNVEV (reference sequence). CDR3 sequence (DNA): TGTGCCAGCAGTTTATCATTCTCGGGGGTGGGAACAATGTCCTATGGCTACACCTTC. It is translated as CASSLSFSGVGTMSYGYTF.

The CDR3 here is CASSLTSGASYEQYF. CDR3 DNA: TGTGCCAGCTCACTGACTAGCGGGGCCTCCTACGAGCAGTACTTC. The V call is TRBV18, the J call TRBJ2-7; 11 nucleotides match TRBD2. Unmatched junction bases numbered 2, after V lost 4 bases and J lost 0 bases. In germline, CDR1 is KGHSH, CDR2 LQKENI. The CDR3 is 15 residues long.

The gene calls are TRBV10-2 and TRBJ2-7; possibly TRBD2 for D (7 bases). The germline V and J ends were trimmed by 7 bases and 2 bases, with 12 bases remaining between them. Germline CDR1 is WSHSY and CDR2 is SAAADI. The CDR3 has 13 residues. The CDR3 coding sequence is TGCGCCAGCAAGAGGGGGAGGGCCTACGAGCAGTACTTC. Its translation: CASKRGRAYEQYF.

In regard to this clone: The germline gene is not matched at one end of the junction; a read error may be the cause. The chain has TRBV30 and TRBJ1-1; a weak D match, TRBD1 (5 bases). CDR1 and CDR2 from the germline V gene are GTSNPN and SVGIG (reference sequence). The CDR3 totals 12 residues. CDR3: CAWISGDGEAVF. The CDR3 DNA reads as TGTGCCTGGATTTCGGGGGATGGTGAAGCTGTCTTT.

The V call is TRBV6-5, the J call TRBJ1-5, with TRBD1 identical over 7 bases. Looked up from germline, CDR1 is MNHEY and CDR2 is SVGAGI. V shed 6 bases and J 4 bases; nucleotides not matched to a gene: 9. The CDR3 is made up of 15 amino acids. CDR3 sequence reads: CASRKTGSGNQPQHF. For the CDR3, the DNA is TGTGCCAGCAGGAAGACAGGGTCTGGGAATCAGCCCCAGCATTTT.

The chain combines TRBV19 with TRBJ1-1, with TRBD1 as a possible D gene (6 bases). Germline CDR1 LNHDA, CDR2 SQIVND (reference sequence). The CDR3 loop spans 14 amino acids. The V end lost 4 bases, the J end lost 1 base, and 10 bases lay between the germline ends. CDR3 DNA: TGTGCCAGTAGTACCGGACAGCAGAACACTGAAGCTTTCTTT. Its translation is CASSTGQQNTEAFF.

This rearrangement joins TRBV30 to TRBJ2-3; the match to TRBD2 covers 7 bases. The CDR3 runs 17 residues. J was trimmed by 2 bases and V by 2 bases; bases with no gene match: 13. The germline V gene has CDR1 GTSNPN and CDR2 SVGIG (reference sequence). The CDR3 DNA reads TGTGCCTGGAGTCCCTCAGTCCCGGGGGGTATCACAGATACGCAGTATTTT. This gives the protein CAWSPSVPGGITDTQYF.

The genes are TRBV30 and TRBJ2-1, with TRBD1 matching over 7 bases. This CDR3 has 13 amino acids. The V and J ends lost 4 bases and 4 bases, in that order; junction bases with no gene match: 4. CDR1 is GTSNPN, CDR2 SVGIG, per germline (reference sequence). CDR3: CAWTMGQYNEQFF. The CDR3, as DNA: TGTGCCTGGACCATGGGACAGTACAATGAGCAGTTCTTC.

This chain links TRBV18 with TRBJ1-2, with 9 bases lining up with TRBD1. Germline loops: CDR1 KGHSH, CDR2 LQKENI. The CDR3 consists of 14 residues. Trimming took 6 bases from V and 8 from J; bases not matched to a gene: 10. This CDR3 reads CASSPGQGSIGYTF. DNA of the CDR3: TGTGCCAGCTCCCCGGGACAGGGATCTATAGGCTACACCTTC. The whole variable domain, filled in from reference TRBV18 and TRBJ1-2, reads NAGVMQNPRHLVRRRGQEARLRCSPMKGHSHVYWYRQLPEEGLKFMVYLQKENIIDESGMPKERFSAEFPKEGPSILRIQQVVRGDSAAYFCASSPGQGSIGYTFGSGTRLTVV.